This note documents a single T cell receptor beta chain sequence. The germline V gene has CDR1 DFQATT and CDR2 SNEGSKA (reference sequence). V trimming: 3 bases; J trimming: 0 bases; junction bases outside the gene matches: 8. This CDR3 contains 16 residues. After extraction with the RNeasy kit, roughly 0.45 to 1 ug of the RNA was reverse transcribed using random hexamers. The TCR beta CDR3 was amplified by immunoSEQ multiplex PCR across 54 Vbeta, 13 Jbeta. TCRdb called the immunoSEQ multiplex PCR reads again in MiXCR, with one record for every CDR3 protein. This table holds under 200,000 distinct CDR3 sequences, 95% found once. The data were obtained in a study of CD8 T cells in Susac syndrome. CD8+ and CD4+ T cells from blood underwent TCR beta sequencing.

Source material: CD4+ T cells from PBMCs. The TCR was taken from a human donor in good health. The chain joins TRBV20-1 to TRBJ2-5, with 9 bases that match TRBD1. CDR3 protein: CSASFRGQGYQETQYF. The CDR3 DNA reads TGCAGTGCTAGTTTTCGGGGACAGGGATACCAAGAGACCCAGTACTTC.